This TCR beta chain came from a study of beta chain features in type 1 diabetes. Study-wide results and caveats: TCRB CDR3s from Type 1 diabetes patients were moderately but significantly shorter in all four CD4+ subsets.

Isolated RNA was reverse transcribed in full, so expressed TCRB transcripts were sequenced. TCRdb's table, derived via immunoSEQ multiplex PCR, lists solely in-frame clones and lacks some. Of roughly 290,000 clones listed, approximately 8% are singletons. Germline CDR1 LNHDA, CDR2 SQIVND (reference sequence). The V and J ends lost 3 bases and 3 bases respectively, with 5 bases between them. The CDR3 is made up of 13 amino acids. This clone was counted a few times. Its antigen is not identified. This receptor was taken from a woman aged 18-29 years in good health. This chain joins TRBV19 and TRBJ2-2; D remains ambiguous. Sequenced sample: central memory CD4+ T cells from blood. The CDR3 loop reads CASSIQYTGELFF. DNA of the CDR3: TGTGCCAGTAGTATCCAGTACACCGGGGAGCTGTTTTTT.